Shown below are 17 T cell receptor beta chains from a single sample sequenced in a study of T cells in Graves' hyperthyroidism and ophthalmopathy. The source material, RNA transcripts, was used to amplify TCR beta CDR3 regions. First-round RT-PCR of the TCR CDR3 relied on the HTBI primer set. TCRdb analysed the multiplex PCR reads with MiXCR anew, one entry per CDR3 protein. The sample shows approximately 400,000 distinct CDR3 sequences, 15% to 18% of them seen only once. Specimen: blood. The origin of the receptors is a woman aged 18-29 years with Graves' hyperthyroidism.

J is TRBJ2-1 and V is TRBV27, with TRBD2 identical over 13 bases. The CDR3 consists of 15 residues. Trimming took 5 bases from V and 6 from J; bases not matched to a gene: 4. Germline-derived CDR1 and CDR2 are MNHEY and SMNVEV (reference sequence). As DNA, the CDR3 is TGTGCCAGCAGTGTGGGGACTAGCGGGATCAATGAGCAGTTCTTC. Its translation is CASSVGTSGINEQFF.

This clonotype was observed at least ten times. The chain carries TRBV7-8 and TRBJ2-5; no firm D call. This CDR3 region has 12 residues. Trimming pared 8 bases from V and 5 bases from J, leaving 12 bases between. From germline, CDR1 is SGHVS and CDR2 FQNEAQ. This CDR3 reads CASAVVRETQYF. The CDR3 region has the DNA TGTGCCAGCGCGGTAGTGAGGGAGACCCAGTACTTC. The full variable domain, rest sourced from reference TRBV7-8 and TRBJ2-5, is GAGVSQSPRYKVAKRGQDVALRCDPISGHVSLFWYQQALGQGPEFLTYFQNEAQLDKSGLPSDRFFAERPEGSVSTLKIQRTQQEDSAVYLCASAVVRETQYFGPGTRLLVL.

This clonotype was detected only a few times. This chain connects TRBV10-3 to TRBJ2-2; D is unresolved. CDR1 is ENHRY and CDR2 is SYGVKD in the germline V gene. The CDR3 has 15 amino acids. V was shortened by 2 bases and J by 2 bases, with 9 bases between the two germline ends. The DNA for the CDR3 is TGTGCCATCAGTGAGCGCTTTACCAACACCGGGGAGCTGTTTTTT. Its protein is CAISERFTNTGELFF.

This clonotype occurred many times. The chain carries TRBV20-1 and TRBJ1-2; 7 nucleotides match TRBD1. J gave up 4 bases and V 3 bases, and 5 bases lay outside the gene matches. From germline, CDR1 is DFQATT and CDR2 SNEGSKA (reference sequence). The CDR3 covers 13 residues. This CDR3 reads CSASEDRVYGYTF. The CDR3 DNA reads TGCAGTGCTAGCGAAGACAGGGTCTATGGCTACACCTTC.

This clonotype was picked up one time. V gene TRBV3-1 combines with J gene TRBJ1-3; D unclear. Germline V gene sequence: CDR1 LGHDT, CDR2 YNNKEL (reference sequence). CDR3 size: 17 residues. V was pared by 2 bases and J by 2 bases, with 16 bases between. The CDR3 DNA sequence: TGTGCCAGCAGCCAAAAAGCAGTTTCAAGACCTGGAAACACCATATATTTT. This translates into CASSQKAVSRPGNTIYF.

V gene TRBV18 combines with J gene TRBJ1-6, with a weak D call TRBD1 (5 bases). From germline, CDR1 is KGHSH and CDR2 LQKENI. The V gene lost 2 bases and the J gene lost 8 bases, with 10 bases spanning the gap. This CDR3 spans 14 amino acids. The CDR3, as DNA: TGTGCCAGCTCACCAAAGGGGATGGATTCACCCCTCCACTTT. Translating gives CASSPKGMDSPLHF.

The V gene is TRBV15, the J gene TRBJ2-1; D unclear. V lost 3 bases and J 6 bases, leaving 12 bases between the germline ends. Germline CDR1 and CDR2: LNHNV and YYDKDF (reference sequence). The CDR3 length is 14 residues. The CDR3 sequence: CATSSLAGINEQFF. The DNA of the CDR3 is TGTGCCACCAGCAGTTTGGCAGGAATCAATGAGCAGTTCTTC.

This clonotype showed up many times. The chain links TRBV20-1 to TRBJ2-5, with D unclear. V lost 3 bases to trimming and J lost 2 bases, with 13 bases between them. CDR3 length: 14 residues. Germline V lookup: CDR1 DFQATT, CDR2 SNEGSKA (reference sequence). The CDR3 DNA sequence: TGCAGTGCTAGTGTTCCGACTGGACAAGAGACCCAGTACTTC. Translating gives CSASVPTGQETQYF.

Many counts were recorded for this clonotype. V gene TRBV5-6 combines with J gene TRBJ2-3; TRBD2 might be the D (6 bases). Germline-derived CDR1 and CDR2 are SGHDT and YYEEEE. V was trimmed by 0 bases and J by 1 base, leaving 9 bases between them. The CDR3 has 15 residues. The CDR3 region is CASSLVASGTDTQYF. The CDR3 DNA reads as TGTGCCAGCAGCTTGGTGGCTAGCGGCACAGATACGCAGTATTTT.

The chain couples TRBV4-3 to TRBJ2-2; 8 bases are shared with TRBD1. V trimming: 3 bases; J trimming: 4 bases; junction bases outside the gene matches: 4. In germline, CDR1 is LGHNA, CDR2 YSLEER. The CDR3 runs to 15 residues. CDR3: CASSQQGAVTGELFF. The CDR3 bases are TGCGCCAGCAGCCAGCAGGGGGCGGTCACCGGGGAGCTGTTTTTT.

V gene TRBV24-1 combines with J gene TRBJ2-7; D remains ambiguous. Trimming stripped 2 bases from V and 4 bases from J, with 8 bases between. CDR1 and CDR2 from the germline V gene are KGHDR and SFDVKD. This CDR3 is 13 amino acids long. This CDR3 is CATSDSDGYEQYF. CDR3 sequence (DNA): TGTGCCACCAGTGATTCCGACGGTTACGAGCAGTACTTC.

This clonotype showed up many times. The CDR3 reads CASSFEGHSTDTQYF. CDR3 nucleotide sequence: TGTGCCAGCAGCTTTGAAGGACACAGCACAGATACGCAGTATTTT. The chain combines TRBV28 with TRBJ2-3; D perhaps matches TRBD1 (5 bases). From germline, CDR1 is MDHEN and CDR2 SYDVKM. The V end was cut by 6 bases, the J end by 0 bases, with 13 bases between. This CDR3 is 15 amino acids long.

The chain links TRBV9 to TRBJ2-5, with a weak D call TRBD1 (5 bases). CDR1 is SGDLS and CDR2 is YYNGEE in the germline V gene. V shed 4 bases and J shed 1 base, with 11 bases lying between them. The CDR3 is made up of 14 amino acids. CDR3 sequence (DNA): TGTGCCAGCAGCCCCCAGGGTGCCCAAGAGACCCAGTACTTC. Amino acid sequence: CASSPQGAQETQYF.

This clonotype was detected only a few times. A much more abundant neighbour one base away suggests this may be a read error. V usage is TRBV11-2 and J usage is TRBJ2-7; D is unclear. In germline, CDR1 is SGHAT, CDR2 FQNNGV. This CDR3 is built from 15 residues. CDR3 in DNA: TGTGCCAGCAGCTTAATTCAGGTCCCCTCCTACGGGCAGTACTTC. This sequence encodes CASSLIQVPSYGQYF.

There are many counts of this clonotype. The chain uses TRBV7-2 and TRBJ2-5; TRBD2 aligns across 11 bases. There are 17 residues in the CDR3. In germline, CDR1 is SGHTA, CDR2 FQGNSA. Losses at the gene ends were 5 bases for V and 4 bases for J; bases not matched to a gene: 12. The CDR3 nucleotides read TGTGCCAGCAGCCCCCCGGGACTAGCGGTCGTCGGAGAGACCCAGTACTTC. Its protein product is CASSPPGLAVVGETQYF. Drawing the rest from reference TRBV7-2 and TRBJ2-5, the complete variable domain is GAGVSQSPSNKVTEKGKDVELRCDPISGHTALYWYRQSLGQGLEFLIYFQGNSAPDKSGLPSDRFSAERTGGSVSTLTIQRTQQEDSAVYLCASSPPGLAVVGETQYFGPGTRLLVL.

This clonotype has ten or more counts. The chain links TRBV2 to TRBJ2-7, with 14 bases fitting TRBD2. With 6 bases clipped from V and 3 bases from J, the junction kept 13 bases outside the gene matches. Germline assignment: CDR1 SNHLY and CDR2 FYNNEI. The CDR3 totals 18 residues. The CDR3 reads CASSNRDGLAGGIYEQYF. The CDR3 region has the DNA TGTGCCAGCAGCAACAGGGATGGACTAGCGGGAGGCATCTACGAGCAGTACTTC. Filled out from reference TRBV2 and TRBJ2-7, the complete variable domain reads EPEVTQTPSHQVTQMGQEVILRCVPISNHLYFYWYRQILGQKVEFLVSFYNNEISEKSEIFDDQFSVERPDGSNFTLKIRSTKLEDSAMYFCASSNRDGLAGGIYEQYFGPGTRLTVT.

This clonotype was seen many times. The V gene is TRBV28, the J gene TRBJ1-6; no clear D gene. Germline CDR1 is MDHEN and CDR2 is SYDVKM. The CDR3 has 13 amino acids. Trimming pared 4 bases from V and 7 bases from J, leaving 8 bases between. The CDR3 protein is CASSSSRNSPLHF. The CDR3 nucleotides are TGTGCCAGCAGTTCCTCGAGGAATTCACCCCTCCACTTT. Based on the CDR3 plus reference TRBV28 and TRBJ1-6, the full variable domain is DVKVTQSSRYLVKRTGEKVFLECVQDMDHENMFWYRQDPGLGLRLIYFSYDVKMKEKGDIPEGYSVSREKKERFSLILESASTNQTSMYLCASSSSRNSPLHFGNGTRLTVT.